The clone carrying this T cell receptor beta chain showed up just once. Its cognate antigen is unknown. The sample comes from a study of blood T cells in healthy people across ages. Whole-study results and caveats: While age rose, TCR beta diversity per million T cells dropped in a roughly linear way.

After removal of 5 bases from V and 13 bases from J, the junction contained 9 bases not matched to a gene. In germline, CDR1 is SEHNR, CDR2 FQNEAQ (reference sequence). This CDR3 region has 13 residues. Using a J-beta primer mix together with a sample-barcoded 5' primer, a second PCR was run for about 7 to 12 cycles. The template-switch adaptor, which had 12 random nucleotides, put a tag on each cDNA molecule. TCRdb re-called the 5' RACE reads through MiXCR, storing one row per CDR3 protein. Among about 1.1 million distinct CDR3 sequences listed, around two fifths were seen once. Donors ranged from 6 to 90 years old and were healthy Caucasians in Russia. Isolated PBMCs totaled at least 6 million in each sample.

This clonotype originated in a young man in good health. Source material: blood. This chain links TRBV7-9 with TRBJ2-1; 9 nucleotides agree with TRBD1. This chain's CDR3 is CASSHSRDRAQFF. As DNA, the CDR3 is TGTGCCAGCAGCCACAGCCGGGACAGGGCACAGTTCTTC.